One and the same sample provided the 27 T cell receptor beta chains below, sequenced in a study of T cell clonality in common variable immunodeficiency. The method was immunoSEQ multiplex PCR; TCRdb's version includes in-frame clones alone and lacks a portion of them. The sample has approximately 81,000 clones, none seen only once. The sequenced sample consisted of peripheral blood mononuclear cells. These receptors were obtained from a person aged 18 to 75 in good health.

This clone was recorded at least ten times. The read ends 3 residues early relative to the CDR3; the germline J gene fills the gap. This sequence joins TRBV27 and TRBJ2-3; TRBD2 aligns across 10 bases. Germline loops: CDR1 MNHEY, CDR2 SMNVEV (reference sequence). CDR3 size: 17 residues. V trimming: 3 bases; J trimming: 5 bases; junction bases outside the gene matches: 11. The part of the CDR3 DNA that was read is TGTGCCAGCAGTTTTTGGGGACTAGCGAAACAGGTAGATACG. Protein: CASSFWGLAKQVDT. The entire CDR3 sequence reads CASSFWGLAKQVDTQYF.

This clone has at least ten counts. The read stops 3 residues short of the end of the CDR3; the missing end is completed from the germline J gene. The chain has TRBV20-1 and TRBJ1-6; possible D gene TRBD1, 6 bases. Germline lookup yields CDR1 DFQATT and CDR2 SNEGSKA (reference sequence). Trimming shortened V by 6 bases and J by 7 bases, and 19 bases separated the two germline ends. The CDR3 is 15 amino acids. The CDR3 DNA, read in part, is TGCAGTGCAACAGAAACAGGGTTGCGGAATTCACCC. Translating gives CSATETGLRNSP. The CDR3 in its entirety is CSATETGLRNSPLHF.

About this clone itself: Coverage ceases 3 residues before the CDR3 finishes, and the germline J gene fills in the end. The chain employs TRBV6-2 or TRBV6-3 and TRBJ2-7; no definite D call. The CDR3 covers 15 residues. The germline V and J ends were trimmed by 3 bases and 3 bases, with 15 bases remaining between them. Per germline, CDR1 MNHEY and CDR2 SVGEGT. The CDR3 bases that were read are TGTGCCAGCAGTTATTCTCACACCCTTCTCTACGAG. Translation: CASSYSHTLLYE. The CDR3, in full, reads CASSYSHTLLYEQYF.

This clone was detected ten times or more. Read sequence stops 3 residues before the CDR3 end, and the germline J gene provides the missing end. The J gene is TRBJ1-4, the V gene TRBV7-6; 7 bases match TRBD1. The CDR3 has 15 residues. CDR1 and CDR2 (germline): SGHVS, FNYEAQ. The ends lost 5 bases at V and 8 bases at J; junction bases unmatched: 11. The CDR3 region is CASSPRDSRQEKLFF. The covered CDR3 bases are TGTGCCAGCAGCCCTCGGGACAGCCGGCAAGAAAAA.

This clone was seen many times. The CDR3 end is not reached by the read, which stops 3 residues before it; the germline J gene fills it in. The chain joins TRBV5-4 to TRBJ1-1, with D perhaps TRBD1 (5 bases). V was clipped by 3 bases and J by 4 bases, with 13 bases between them. The germline gives CDR1 SGHNT, CDR2 YYREEE (reference sequence). The CDR3 length is 14 residues. The covered CDR3 bases are TGTGCCAGCAGCTCGGAAGCAGGGTCCACTGAA. Translating it yields CASSSEAGSTE. The whole CDR3 is CASSSEAGSTEAFF.

This clone was counted at least ten times. Sequencing ends 3 residues short of the CDR3 end; the germline J gene provides the rest. J is TRBJ1-5 and V is TRBV4-1, with D uncertain. CDR1 is MGHRA and CDR2 is YSYEKL in the germline V gene. The CDR3 runs to 15 residues. With 1 base removed from V and 6 bases from J, the gap between germline ends came to 13 bases. The CDR3 protein is CASSQAGILGQPQHF. Partial CDR3 DNA: TGCGCCAGCAGCCAAGCGGGGATTCTCGGTCAGCCC.

This clone was counted at least ten times. The missing CDR3 end, 3 residues past where the read stops, is filled in from the germline J gene. The rearrangement links TRBV19 to TRBJ2-2; D is unresolved. Germline loops: CDR1 LNHDA, CDR2 SQIVND (reference sequence). CDR3 size: 12 residues. The V end was cut by 3 bases, the J end by 7 bases, with 6 bases between. CDR3 amino acids: CASSIIHGELFF. Partial CDR3 DNA: TGTGCCAGTAGTATCATCCACGGGGAG.

In regard to this clone: Read data end 3 residues before the CDR3 end; the end is taken from the germline J gene. This sequence joins TRBV18 and TRBJ1-5; the match to TRBD1 covers 7 bases. The CDR3 has 16 residues. J was trimmed by 8 bases and V by 3 bases; bases with no gene match: 13. Germline CDR1 KGHSH, CDR2 LQKENI. The sequenced CDR3 bases are TGTGCCAGCTCACCCTCACTCGACAGGGAGGGTAAGCCC. Translation gives CASSPSLDREGKP. The CDR3, in full, reads CASSPSLDREGKPQHF.

This clone was seen ten or more times. The read gets to within 3 residues of the CDR3 end, and the germline J gene fills in the rest. This chain connects TRBV15 to TRBJ1-2; 9 bases line up with TRBD1. The CDR3 has 15 residues. The V gene end was trimmed by 0 bases and the J gene end by 7 bases; junction bases not matched to a gene: 6. Germline V gene lookup returns CDR1 LNHNV and CDR2 YYDKDF (reference sequence). The CDR3 DNA, read in part, is TGTGCCACCAGCAGAGAGGGACAGGGTCTTAGTGGC. This sequence encodes CATSREGQGLSG. The whole CDR3 protein reads CATSREGQGLSGYTF.

This clone appeared many times. Sequencing ends 3 residues short of the CDR3 end; the germline J gene provides the rest. The chain is built from TRBV7-3 and TRBJ1-2, with a tentative D call TRBD1 (6 bases). V gave up 1 base and J gave up 4 bases, with 16 bases separating them. Germline CDR1 is SGHTA and CDR2 is FQGTGA. The CDR3 runs 16 residues. The CDR3 is CASSLNPRQDPYGYTF. The CDR3 DNA, read in part, is TGTGCCAGCAGCTTAAACCCGAGACAGGATCCCTATGGC.

Many counts were recorded for this clone. The sequenced fragment ends 3 residues before the CDR3 boundary, so the rest is inferred from the germline J gene. V usage is TRBV19 and J usage is TRBJ1-6, with TRBD1 identical over 9 bases. Germline CDR1 and CDR2: LNHDA and SQIVND (reference sequence). This CDR3 spans 14 amino acids. Trimming took 9 bases from V and 7 from J; bases not matched to a gene: 7. The CDR3 spells CASQQGAKNSPLHF. CDR3 DNA (partial): TGTGCCAGCCAACAGGGGGCGAAGAATTCACCC.

In this sample, this clone turned up many times. The read ends 3 residues early relative to the CDR3; the germline J gene fills the gap. The V call is TRBV12-3 or TRBV12-4, the J call TRBJ2-3; 7 nucleotides agree with TRBD2. The CDR3 loop spans 14 amino acids. The V segment lost 1 base and the J segment 4 bases; nucleotides outside the gene matches: 2. CDR3 bases read: TGTGCCAGCAGTTTAGATCTAGCGGCAGATACG. Its translation is CASSLDLAADT. The full CDR3 is CASSLDLAADTQYF.

This clone was detected a few times. Read sequence stops 3 residues before the CDR3 end, and the germline J gene provides the missing end. The V and J genes are TRBV7-9 and TRBJ2-3; unclear D gene. CDR3 length: 15 residues. CDR1 and CDR2 from the germline V gene are SEHNR and FQNEAQ (reference sequence). V lost 3 bases, J lost 0 bases, and 10 bases lay in between. CDR3 residues: CASSLGRASTDTQYF. The covered CDR3 bases are TGTGCCAGCAGCTTGGGTAGGGCTAGCACAGATACG.

At least ten counts were recorded for this clone. From the germline J gene comes the end of the CDR3, since the read stops 3 residues before it. The chain uses TRBV7-9 and TRBJ1-1; a weak D match, TRBD1 (5 bases). Per germline, CDR1 SEHNR and CDR2 FQNEAQ (reference sequence). This CDR3 comprises 14 residues. The V end was cut by 6 bases, the J end by 4 bases, with 15 bases between. The sequenced CDR3 bases are TGTGCCAGCAGGGGGGGGAGGGAGGGCACTGAA. This codes for CASRGGREGTE. The complete CDR3 reads CASRGGREGTEAFF.

This clone was detected many times. The read finishes 3 residues shy of the CDR3 end, and the germline J gene is used to complete it. The chain uses TRBV19 and TRBJ2-5; 10 bases are shared with TRBD1. The germline V gene encodes CDR1 LNHDA and CDR2 SQIVND (reference sequence). The CDR3 is made up of 14 amino acids. V was pared by 8 bases and J by 4 bases, with 7 bases of the junction left unmatched. CDR3 protein: CASASTGGGETQYF. The DNA read from the CDR3 is TGTGCCAGTGCGTCGACAGGGGGCGGAGAGACC.

In its sample, this clone was seen many times. This CDR3 reads CASSVGAYTDTQYF. CDR3 DNA (partial): TGTGCCAGCAGCGTAGGGGCTTACACAGATACG. The rearrangement uses TRBV9 and TRBJ2-3, with unresolved D. Coverage ceases 3 residues before the CDR3 finishes, and the germline J gene fills in the end. Trimming stripped 0 bases from V and 2 bases from J, with 7 bases between. The CDR3 loop spans 14 amino acids. The V gene's germline CDR1 is SGDLS and CDR2 YYNGEE.

Of note for this clone: The read comes to an end 3 residues before the CDR3 does, leaving the germline J gene to fill in the end. The chain has TRBV5-1 and TRBJ1-1; 8 bases are a match to TRBD1. Per the germline V gene, CDR1 is SGHRS and CDR2 is YFSETQ. V shed 4 bases, J shed 6 bases, and the junction held 2 bases outside the gene matches. The CDR3 runs to 12 residues. CDR3 bases read: TGCGCCAGCAGCAAGGACAGGGCTGAA. Its protein product is CASSKDRAE. The full CDR3 protein is CASSKDRAEAFF.

This clone occurred many times. The CDR3 end falls 3 residues outside the read, so it is completed with the germline J gene. This chain uses TRBV18 with TRBJ2-2; 8 bases fit TRBD2. The V and J ends lost 3 bases and 3 bases, in that order; junction bases with no gene match: 6. Germline assignment: CDR1 KGHSH and CDR2 LQKENI. The CDR3 runs to 16 residues. The CDR3 here is CASSPRALADTGELFF. The covered CDR3 bases are TGTGCCAGCTCACCTAGGGCACTAGCGGACACCGGGGAG.

This clone has ten or more counts. With the read ending 3 residues before the CDR3 end, the germline J gene is used to fill in that end. V gene TRBV20-1 combines with J gene TRBJ2-3; 12 bases map to TRBD2. CDR1 and CDR2 (germline): DFQATT, SNEGSKA (reference sequence). J lost 6 bases, V lost 2 bases, and 6 bases had no gene match. This CDR3 contains 15 residues. The sequenced part of the CDR3 DNA is TGCAGTGCTAGACCGCTAGCGGGAGGGGGCGATACG. Its protein product is CSARPLAGGGDT. The full-length CDR3 reads as CSARPLAGGGDTQYF.

This clone was seen repeatedly, ten times or more. The read gets to within 3 residues of the CDR3 end, and the germline J gene fills in the rest. The chain uses TRBV5-1 and TRBJ2-7; 9 bases are a match to TRBD1. CDR1 is SGHRS and CDR2 is YFSETQ in the germline V gene. Trimming cost V 5 bases and J 2 bases; bases outside gene matches: 5. This CDR3 region has 14 residues. CDR3 DNA (partial): TGCGCCAGCAGTCCCGGGGACAGGGCCTACGAG. Protein product: CASSPGDRAYE. The full CDR3 protein is CASSPGDRAYEQYF.

This clone was found many times. The CDR3 end is not reached by the read, which stops 3 residues before it; the germline J gene fills it in. V gene TRBV28 combines with J gene TRBJ1-2; D unresolved. Germline V gene data show CDR1 as MDHEN and CDR2 as SYDVKM. The V gene lost 3 bases and the J gene lost 2 bases, with 16 bases spanning the gap. CDR3 length equals 16 residues. The CDR3 reads CASSFSSGFRNYGYTF. Incomplete CDR3 DNA: TGTGCCAGCAGTTTTTCTTCGGGGTTCAGGAACTATGGC.

This clone was counted many times. The CDR3 is cut off 3 residues early in the read; its end comes from the germline J gene. The chain has TRBV29-1 and TRBJ1-1, with TRBD1 identical over 7 bases. Germline CDR1 SQVTM, CDR2 ANQGSEA. Trimming took 5 bases from V and 2 from J; bases not matched to a gene: 5. The CDR3 sequence is 13 residues long. The sequenced CDR3 bases are TGCAGCGTTCCGGGACAGCTAAACACTGAA. Protein sequence: CSVPGQLNTE. The full CDR3 protein reads CSVPGQLNTEAFF.

Ten or more counts support this clone. The CDR3 is cut off 3 residues early in the read; its end comes from the germline J gene. The J gene is TRBJ2-1, the V gene TRBV20-1, with a possible D match to TRBD2 (5 bases). V was shortened by 5 bases and J by 0 bases, with 17 bases between the two germline ends. The germline V gene has CDR1 DFQATT and CDR2 SNEGSKA (reference sequence). This CDR3 contains 16 residues. The sequenced CDR3 bases are TGCAGTGCTCCCGAGCGGTCTATTAGCTCCTACAATGAG. Its protein product is CSAPERSISSYNE. The whole CDR3 reads CSAPERSISSYNEQFF.

This clone was counted many times. CDR3 DNA, as far as it was read: TGCAGCGTAACAGGGGCTGGGGCCAACGTC. This codes for CSVTGAGANV. The CDR3 in full is CSVTGAGANVLTF. The chain uses TRBV29-1 and TRBJ2-6; the match to TRBD1 covers 7 bases. The read ends 3 residues early relative to the CDR3; the germline J gene fills the gap. The CDR3 consists of 13 residues. Germline loops: CDR1 SQVTM, CDR2 ANQGSEA. V gave up 6 bases and J gave up 2 bases; unmatched junction bases: 1.

This clone was detected ten times or more. The CDR3 protein is CASTLSGRSYNEQFF. The covered CDR3 bases are TGTGCCAGTACCCTGAGCGGGCGCTCCTACAATGAG. The chain employs TRBV19 and TRBJ2-1, with TRBD2 as a possible D gene (6 bases). The CDR3 end lies 3 residues beyond the end of the read and is filled in from the germline J gene. Germline CDR1 LNHDA, CDR2 SQIVND (reference sequence). This CDR3 has 15 residues. V was shortened by 7 bases and J by 0 bases, with 13 bases between the two germline ends.

In its sample, this clone was seen many times. CDR3 amino acids: CASSPTEYYEQYF. Partial CDR3 DNA: TGTGCCAGCAGCCCGACAGAATATTACGAG. The chain couples TRBV6-2 or TRBV6-3 to TRBJ2-7, with D perhaps TRBD1 (5 bases). Read coverage stops 3 residues before the CDR3 terminus; the germline J gene supplies the remainder. V lost 6 bases, J lost 4 bases, and 13 bases lay in between. The CDR3 has 13 amino acids. In germline, CDR1 is MNHEY, CDR2 SVGEGT.

This clone was seen many times. The part of the CDR3 DNA that was read is TGTGCCAGCAGCCTGGCAAATCAGCCC. Translated: CASSLANQP. The full CDR3 protein is CASSLANQPQHF. This chain joins TRBV7-2 and TRBJ1-5; D not resolved. Coverage ceases 3 residues before the CDR3 finishes, and the germline J gene fills in the end. This CDR3 contains 12 residues. Trimming took off 5 bases at V and 4 bases at J, with 6 bases between the two ends. Germline V gene sequence: CDR1 SGHTA, CDR2 FQGNSA.